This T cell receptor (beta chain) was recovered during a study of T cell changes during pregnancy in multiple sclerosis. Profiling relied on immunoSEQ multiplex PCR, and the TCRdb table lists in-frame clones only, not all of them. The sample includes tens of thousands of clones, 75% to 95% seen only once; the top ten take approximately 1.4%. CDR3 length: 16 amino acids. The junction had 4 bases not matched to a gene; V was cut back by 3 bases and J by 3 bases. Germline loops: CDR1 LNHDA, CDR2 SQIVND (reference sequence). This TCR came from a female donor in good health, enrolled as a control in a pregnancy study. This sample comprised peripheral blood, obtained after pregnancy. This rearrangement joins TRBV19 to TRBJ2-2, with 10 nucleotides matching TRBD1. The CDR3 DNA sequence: TGTGCCAGTAGTATTGGACAGGGGGGAGACACCGGGGAGCTGTTTTTT. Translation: CASSIGQGGDTGELFF.